Listed below are T cell receptor beta chains from one sample, sequenced in a study of beta chain features in type 1 diabetes. TCRdb's table, derived via immunoSEQ multiplex PCR, lists solely in-frame clones and lacks some. The sample lists tens of thousands of clones, about a third occurring once. The sequenced sample was stem cell memory CD4+ T cells from blood. These receptors originate from a woman under 30 in good health. CDR3s include the opening cysteine and the closing phenylalanine or tryptophan. The order of the fields is clone size, V gene, D gene, J gene, CDR3 protein, CDR3 DNA. The D gene is left open where the match is weak. The size field is filled for only some rows; it gives once, few, many or a size class.

few,TRBV6-4,NA,TRBJ2-1,CASSDSSINEQFF,TGTGCCAGCAGTGACTCTTCAATTAATGAGCAGTTCTTC
NA,TRBV7-7,TRBD2,TRBJ2-5,CASSLSGGETQYF,TGTGCTAGCAGCCTAAGCGGGGGGGAGACCCAGTACTTC
NA,TRBV6-6,NA,TRBJ2-2,CASNQRDSGTGELFF,TGTGCCAGCAACCAAAGGGACAGCGGGACCGGGGAGCTGTTTTTT
few,TRBV14,TRBD1,TRBJ1-2,CASSPDRKYGYTF,TGTGCCAGCAGCCCGGACAGGAAATATGGCTACACCTTC
NA,TRBV4-2,NA,TRBJ1-2,CASSQEVGRDYGYTF,TGTGCCAGCAGCCAAGAAGTGGGCAGAGACTATGGCTACACCTTC
few,TRBV9,TRBD1,TRBJ1-1,CASSAGQVNTEAFF,TGTGCCAGCAGCGCGGGACAGGTGAACACTGAAGCTTTCTTT
NA,TRBV29-1,NA,TRBJ1-5,CSVVTDSNSNQPQHF,TGCAGCGTTGTCACGGACAGCAATAGCAATCAGCCCCAGCATTTT
few,TRBV5-1,TRBD1,TRBJ2-7,CASGRQGPSYEQYF,TGCGCCAGCGGAAGACAGGGCCCCTCCTACGAGCAGTACTTC
NA,TRBV5-6,NA,TRBJ1-3,CASSLTGRILSGNTIYF,TGTGCCAGCAGCTTAACAGGGCGGATTCTTTCTGGAAACACCATATATTTT
many,TRBV7-2,NA,TRBJ2-1,CASSLSLLPNEQFF,TGTGCCAGCAGCTTAAGCTTGTTACCGAATGAGCAGTTCTTC
NA,TRBV2,NA,TRBJ2-5,CASSVMGGPGETQYF,TGTGCCAGCAGCGTTATGGGGGGGCCGGGAGAGACCCAGTACTTC
NA,TRBV11-1,NA,TRBJ2-1,CASRLTREAGEQFF,TGTGCCAGCAGACTAACGAGGGAGGCGGGAGAGCAGTTCTTC
NA,TRBV5-4,NA,TRBJ1-1,CASSLDGVLGGGNTEAFF,TGTGCCAGCAGCTTGGATGGAGTCCTTGGGGGAGGGAACACTGAAGCTTTCTTT
NA,TRBV30,TRBD1,TRBJ1-5,CAWSAPTGEQPQHF,TGTGCCTGGAGTGCCCCGACAGGGGAACAGCCCCAGCATTTT
few,TRBV19,TRBD1,TRBJ1-2,CASSPPTGRGYTF,TGTGCCAGTAGTCCACCGACAGGGCGAGGCTACACCTTC
NA,TRBV10-3,TRBD1,TRBJ1-2,CAISESGDRGEDYTF,TGTGCCATCAGTGAGTCCGGGGACAGGGGGGAAGACTACACCTTC
few,TRBV27,TRBD2,TRBJ2-3,CASSSRLAGGTDTQYF,TGTGCCAGCAGTTCGCGACTAGCGGGGGGCACAGATACGCAGTATTTT
few,TRBV7-2,TRBD1,TRBJ1-1,CASSSLGGTEAFF,TGTGCCAGCAGCTCCTTAGGGGGCACCGAAGCTTTCTTT
few,TRBV6-5,NA,TRBJ1-1,CASSYSREATEAFF,TGTGCCAGCAGTTACTCTCGGGAGGCCACTGAAGCTTTCTTT
NA,TRBV30,TRBD2,TRBJ2-1,CAWSKFGTSGANEQFF,TGTGCCTGGAGTAAGTTCGGGACTAGCGGGGCCAATGAGCAGTTCTTC
few,TRBV30,TRBD2,TRBJ2-5,CAWSGRGAGGTGSPEYF,TGTGCCTGGAGTGGAAGAGGAGCGGGGGGGACAGGTTCTCCAGAGTACTTC
NA,TRBV11-2,TRBD1,TRBJ1-2,CASSSVRGPGYTF,TGTGCCAGCAGCTCAGTGAGGGGGCCTGGCTACACCTTC
few,TRBV7-9,TRBD1,TRBJ1-3,CASSSGTGFSGNTIYF,TGTGCCAGCAGCTCCGGGACAGGGTTCTCTGGAAACACCATATATTTT
NA,TRBV5-6,TRBD1,TRBJ2-7,CASSLTVRTGGSYEQYF,TGTGCCAGCAGCCTGACCGTACGGACAGGAGGCTCCTACGAGCAGTACTTC
NA,TRBV18,TRBD1,TRBJ1-1,CASSPPGQGSEAFF,TGTGCCAGCTCACCACCGGGACAGGGGTCTGAAGCTTTCTTT
NA,TRBV19,NA,TRBJ2-1,CASSILEGSYNEQFF,TGTGCCAGTAGTATCTTGGAGGGTAGCTACAATGAGCAGTTCTTC
NA,TRBV7-2,TRBD1,TRBJ1-3,CASKLDRGGNTIYF,TGTGCCAGCAAACTCGACAGGGGAGGAAACACCATATATTTT
few,TRBV7-2,TRBD2,TRBJ2-5,CASSFSGDQETQYF,TGTGCCAGCAGCTTCAGCGGGGACCAAGAGACCCAGTACTTC